Listed below are T cell receptor beta chains from one sample, sequenced in a study of T-cell reconstitution after alpha-beta-depleted transplantation in children. MiXCR, run by TCRdb on the PCR reads, gives a single entry per CDR3 protein. This table has about 600,000 distinct CDR3 sequences, approximately 22% appearing once. Specimen: PBMCs, mostly from graft donor cells, collected 360 days after TCRalphabeta/CD19-depleted stem cell transplant. Receptors were obtained from a boy younger than two who had a stem cell transplant for acute myeloid leukemia, so the T cells may come from the graft donor. Each CDR3 is given with its conserved first and last residue. D genes are given only for firm matches. The size field is filled for only some rows; it gives once, few, many or a size class.

size	D	V	J	DNA	CDR3
few	TRBD1	TRBV28	TRBJ1-6	TGTGCCAGCAGTTTAGGGGACAGGGAAGGGGGTTCACCCCTCCACTTT	CASSLGDREGGSPLHF
NA	TRBD2	TRBV7-2	TRBJ2-1	TGTGCCAGCAGCTCCGGACTAGCGGGAGCCCCCTACAATGAGCAGTTCTTC	CASSSGLAGAPYNEQFF
NA	TRBD1	TRBV20-1	TRBJ1-5	TGCAGTGCTAGAGATCAGGCAGGGGGTCAGCCCCAGCATTTT	CSARDQAGGQPQHF
few	NA	TRBV6-2/TRBV6-3	TRBJ2-2	TGTGCCAGCAGTTACGGGACAACGAACACCGGGGAGCTGTTTTTT	CASSYGTTNTGELFF
few	NA	TRBV14	TRBJ1-1	TGTGCCAGCAGCCAAGTGAACACTGAAGCTTTCTTT	CASSQVNTEAFF
few	NA	TRBV29-1	TRBJ1-1	TGCAGCGTTTCACCTCTCCTGAACACTGAAGCTTTCTTT	CSVSPLLNTEAFF
NA	TRBD1	TRBV12-5	TRBJ1-5	TGTGCTAGTGGTTTGCCCACCCCGGGACAGGGGGCTTATAGCAATCAGCCCCAGCATTTT	CASGLPTPGQGAYSNQPQHF
many	TRBD2	TRBV12-3/TRBV12-4	TRBJ2-1	TGTGCCAGCAGTTTAGGTACTAGCGGTCTCAATGAGCAGTTCTTC	CASSLGTSGLNEQFF
NA	NA	TRBV20-1	TRBJ1-4	TGCAGTGCTAGAGAGGACCGTACAACTAATGAAAAACTGTTTTTT	CSAREDRTTNEKLFF
NA	NA	TRBV7-9	TRBJ2-7	TGTGCCAGGGCCCGCCGGGACACGACTGCCTACGAGCAGTACTTC	CARARRDTTAYEQYF
once	NA	TRBV28	TRBJ2-5	TGTGCCAGCGGGTACCAAGAGACCCAGTACTTC	CASGYQETQYF
NA	NA	TRBV7-4	TRBJ1-5	TGTGCCAGCAGCTTAGATGGGGGTCAGCCCCAGCATTTT	CASSLDGGQPQHF
many	NA	TRBV4-3	TRBJ2-2	TGCGCCAGCAGCCTGGTGGCGGGACTTAACACCGGGGAGCTGTTTTTT	CASSLVAGLNTGELFF
NA	NA	TRBV7-9	TRBJ1-6	TGTGCCAGCAGCGTCGGGCAGGCACCCCTCCACTTT	CASSVGQAPLHF
NA	NA	TRBV30	TRBJ1-1	TGTGCCTGGAGTGTGGAGGGAAACACTGAAGCTTTCTTT	CAWSVEGNTEAFF
NA	TRBD1	TRBV20-1	TRBJ1-4	TGCAGTGCTATTTATCTTTTGGACAGGGCTAATGAAAAACTGTTTTTT	CSAIYLLDRANEKLFF
NA	NA	TRBV2	TRBJ2-6	TGTGCCAGCAGTGAATGGTACAGGAGCTCTGGGGCCAACGTCCTGACTTTC	CASSEWYRSSGANVLTF
many	TRBD2	TRBV7-3	TRBJ2-7	TGTGCCAGCAGCTTAAGCCCGATCGGGGGGAACGACGAGCAGTACTTC	CASSLSPIGGNDEQYF
many	NA	TRBV2	TRBJ2-1	TGTGCCAGCAGTGAAGCGTGGGGGAACCCCTACAATGAGCAGTTCTTC	CASSEAWGNPYNEQFF
many	TRBD1	TRBV11-2	TRBJ2-7	TGTGCCAGCAGACCAGCAGGGGCAGGGGGCACCTACGAGCAGTACTTC	CASRPAGAGGTYEQYF
many	TRBD1	TRBV20-1	TRBJ2-5	TGCAGTGCTACGGACAGGGGGGAAGAGACCCAGTACTTC	CSATDRGEETQYF
NA	NA	TRBV28	TRBJ2-5	TGTGCCAGCTCGAAAGGGGGTTTAGAGACCCAGTACTTC	CASSKGGLETQYF
many	TRBD1	TRBV5-6	TRBJ2-1	TGTGCCAGCAGCCCGGACAGGGTCCAAAGCTCCTACAATGAGCAGTTCTTC	CASSPDRVQSSYNEQFF
many	NA	TRBV20-1	TRBJ2-5	TGCAGTGCGCAGCGGGCAGCCCAAGAGACCCAGTACTTC	CSAQRAAQETQYF
NA	NA	TRBV20-1	TRBJ1-1	TGCAGTGCTGTCGAGGGTGGAGATGAAGCTTTCTTT	CSAVEGGDEAFF
NA	NA	TRBV24-1	TRBJ2-1	TGTGCCACCAGTGATTTGGGGCAGGCTGGGAATGAGCAGTTCTTC	CATSDLGQAGNEQFF
few	TRBD2	TRBV12-3/TRBV12-4	TRBJ2-7	TGTGCCAGCAGCGGGGGGGCGGCCTCCTACGAGCAGTACTTC	CASSGGAASYEQYF
NA	TRBD1	TRBV29-1	TRBJ1-5	TGCAGCGTTGCGACAGGGAATAGCAATCAGCCCCAGCATTTT	CSVATGNSNQPQHF
NA	NA	TRBV6-4	TRBJ2-2	TGTGCCAGCAGAAGACAGCCTTCGAACACCGGGGAGCTGTTTTTT	CASRRQPSNTGELFF
once	NA	TRBV2	TRBJ2-1	TGTGCCAGCAAAGCGGATTGGGATGAGCAGTTCTTC	CASKADWDEQFF
NA	TRBD2	TRBV5-1	TRBJ2-5	TGCGCCAGCAGCTTGCCCCCGGGACTAGCGGGGATTCAAGAGACCCAGTACTTC	CASSLPPGLAGIQETQYF
NA	NA	TRBV6-1	TRBJ2-5	TGTGCCAGCAGGGACAGCGTTAGGGGCCCCCAAGAGACCCAGTACTTC	CASRDSVRGPQETQYF
NA	TRBD2	TRBV6-1	TRBJ2-2	TGTGCCAGCACCCGCGGGGAGGGACCGAACACCGGGGAGCTGTTTTTT	CASTRGEGPNTGELFF
few	NA	TRBV7-2	TRBJ1-1	TGTGCCAGCAGCTTAGAGGGGGAAAACACTGAAGCTTTCTTT	CASSLEGENTEAFF
NA	TRBD2	TRBV4-3	TRBJ2-7	TGCGCCAGCAGCCAAGAACCTAGCGGGGTGTCCTACGAGCAGTACTTC	CASSQEPSGVSYEQYF
NA	NA	TRBV12-3/TRBV12-4	TRBJ2-5	TGTGCCAGCAGTTTAGGGGGAGCGTACCAAGAGACCCAGTACTTC	CASSLGGAYQETQYF
NA	NA	TRBV7-2	TRBJ2-7	TGTGCCAGCAGCTTGACCGGGGGTATTGCCTACGAGCAGTACTTC	CASSLTGGIAYEQYF
NA	TRBD1	TRBV12-3/TRBV12-4	TRBJ2-7	TGTGCCAGCAGTAAGGGACAGGGGACGAACGAGCAGTACTTC	CASSKGQGTNEQYF
many	TRBD1	TRBV20-1	TRBJ2-7	TGCAGTGCTAGGGGGGACAGGGGATGGGAAGAGCAGTACTTC	CSARGDRGWEEQYF
NA	NA	TRBV20-1	TRBJ1-1	TGCAGTGCCCCGACGGGCCGGGACACTGAAGCTTTCTTT	CSAPTGRDTEAFF
many	TRBD1	TRBV12-3/TRBV12-4	TRBJ2-1	TGTGCCAGCAGTCCTGGGACAGTCAATGAGCAGTTCTTC	CASSPGTVNEQFF
few	NA	TRBV6-5	TRBJ2-1	TGTGCCAGCAGTTACTCGAGAGCCCTCTTCTCCTACAATGAGCAGTTCTTC	CASSYSRALFSYNEQFF
NA	NA	TRBV7-9	TRBJ2-1	TGTGCCAGCTCCATGGGACCACTTTACCCCTACAATGAGCAGTTCTTC	CASSMGPLYPYNEQFF
NA	NA	TRBV10-3	TRBJ2-2	TGTGCCATCAGTGAGGGGCTCACCGGGGAGCTGTTTTTT	CAISEGLTGELFF
few	NA	TRBV15	TRBJ2-3	TGTGCCACCAGCAGGGACGCGCACGGCACAGATACGCAGTATTTT	CATSRDAHGTDTQYF
once	TRBD2	TRBV5-4	TRBJ2-7	TGTGCCAGCAGCTTCAACGGGGGGACCTACGAGCAGTACTTC	CASSFNGGTYEQYF
few	NA	TRBV7-9	TRBJ1-5	TGTGCCAGCACCGACAGTTATAGCAATCAGCCCCAGCATTTT	CASTDSYSNQPQHF
NA	TRBD1	TRBV4-3	TRBJ2-6	TGCGCCAGCAGCCTGACAGGGATCACTGGGGCCAACGTCCTGACTTTC	CASSLTGITGANVLTF
many	NA	TRBV6-5	TRBJ1-2	TGTGCCAGCAGTTACGGGTGGGGCCGAGATGGACTTGGCTACACCTTC	CASSYGWGRDGLGYTF
NA	NA	TRBV11-2	TRBJ2-1	TGTGCCAGCAGCTTAGACTACGGGGACATGACACACTACAATGAGCAGTTCTTC	CASSLDYGDMTHYNEQFF
many	TRBD1	TRBV4-3	TRBJ2-7	TGCGCCAGCAGCCAAGAATGGGGGACAGGAGCCTACGAGCAGTACTTC	CASSQEWGTGAYEQYF
many	NA	TRBV28	TRBJ2-1	TGTGCCAGCAGTTCCGGGATGAGCTCCTACAATGAGCAGTTCTTC	CASSSGMSSYNEQFF
NA	NA	TRBV4-1	TRBJ1-4	TGCGCCAGCAGCCAAGGAAGGGGGACTAATGAAAAACTGTTTTTT	CASSQGRGTNEKLFF
NA	TRBD2	TRBV4-3	TRBJ2-5	TGCGCCAGCAGCCAAGGAGGGCGGGGGGCTCGCCAAGAGACCCAGTACTTC	CASSQGGRGARQETQYF